This T cell receptor (beta chain) was identified in a study of T cell clonality in common variable immunodeficiency. Study-level results: Repertoire-complication correlations in CVID were limited by patient heterogeneity. Compared with healthy controls, CVID subjects showed increased TCRbeta clonality, mostly in about a third. Common variable immunodeficiency TCR beta sequences reportedly had fewer deletions and N-nucleotide insertions.

CDR1 is MNHEY and CDR2 is SVGEGT in the germline V gene. The CDR3 totals 16 residues. A word on this clone: Its matching antigen is unknown. The CDR3 goes on 3 residues after the read ends, and that part is filled in from the germline J gene.

Some clones are missing from TCRdb's copy, which holds only in-frame ones; the method was immunoSEQ multiplex PCR. The sample shows about 32,000 clones, none of them appearing just once. Input material: peripheral blood mononuclear cells. The chain carries TRBV6-2 or TRBV6-3 and TRBJ1-2; D is unresolved. The sequence came from a person aged 18 to 75 in good health. The CDR3 protein is CASTFNPGLVSYDYTF. The covered CDR3 bases are TGTGCCAGCACCTTCAACCCCGGACTGGTTTCCTACGAC.